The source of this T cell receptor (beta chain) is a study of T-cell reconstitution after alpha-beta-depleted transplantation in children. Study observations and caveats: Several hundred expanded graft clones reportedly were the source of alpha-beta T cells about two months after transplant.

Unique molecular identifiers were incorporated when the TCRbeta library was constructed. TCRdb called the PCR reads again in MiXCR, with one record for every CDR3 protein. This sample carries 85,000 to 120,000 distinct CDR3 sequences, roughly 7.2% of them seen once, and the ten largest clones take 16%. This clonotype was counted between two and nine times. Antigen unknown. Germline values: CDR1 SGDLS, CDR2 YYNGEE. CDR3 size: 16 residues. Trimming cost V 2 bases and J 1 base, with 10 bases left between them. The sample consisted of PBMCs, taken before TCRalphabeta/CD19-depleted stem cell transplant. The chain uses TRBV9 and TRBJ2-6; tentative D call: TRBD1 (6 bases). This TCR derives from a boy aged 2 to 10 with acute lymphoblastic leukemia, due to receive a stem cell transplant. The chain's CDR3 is CASSVTTGSGANVLTF. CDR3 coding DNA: TGTGCCAGCAGCGTCACAACAGGGTCTGGGGCCAACGTCCTGACTTTC.